The T cell receptor beta chain under discussion was sequenced for a study of cytomegalovirus exposure and HLA in healthy donors. Details on this clone: What it binds is unknown. An end of the junction does not agree with germline; a read error may underlie this.

Findings and limits, study-wide: The authors later found TCR association rates varying by HLA locus, with DRB1 most and HLA-C fewest.

CDR1 is MNHEY and CDR2 is SVGAGI in the germline V gene. The CDR3 extends over 14 amino acids. PCR involved 60 Vbeta and 13 Jbeta primers. Sequenced by immunoSEQ multiplex PCR; TCRdb stores in-frame clones only, minus some. The sample consists of about 150,000 clones, around 80% of them appearing once. V and J are TRBV6-5 and TRBJ2-5; 7 nucleotides line up with TRBD2. Matching the DNA end better, TRBJ2-7 makes the J call doubtful. The sequenced sample was PBMCs. This sequence was found in a man aged 18-30 years in good health and CMV-seronegative. CDR3 DNA sequence: TGTGCCAGCAGTCACTCGGGGGGAAGCTACGAGCAGTACTTC. Protein product: CASSHSGGSYEQYF.